These 21 T cell receptor beta chains share one sample of origin, sequenced in a study of blood T cell repertoires in COVID-19. TCRdb keeps only in-frame clones here, not all; method: immunoSEQ multiplex PCR. The table records roughly 250,000 clones, around 90% of them present only once. Sequenced material: peripheral blood. The receptors shown here come from a man aged 55 to 70 who had recovered from COVID-19.

This clone was seen a few times. The DNA is left out, because the CDR3 cannot be placed on it with certainty; the CDR3 is given as TCRdb lists it. CDR3 sequence: CSVADRGFLETQYF. The genes are TRBV29-1 and TRBJ2-5; the D segment call TRBD1 is taken from the table without a DNA check. In germline, CDR1 is SQVTM, CDR2 ANQGSEA. The CDR3 is 14 amino acids long, termini counted.

The chain has TRBV7-2 and TRBJ1-2, with D unclear. Between the trimmed V and J ends, which lost 6 bases and 3 bases, there was a span of 11 bases. This CDR3 is 13 amino acids long. Germline CDR1 is SGHTA and CDR2 is FQGNSA. The CDR3 loop reads CASRSVSDYGYTF. The CDR3 coding sequence is TGTGCCAGCAGGAGTGTGAGCGACTATGGCTACACCTTC.

The chain employs TRBV9 and TRBJ2-4, with TRBD2 identical over 12 bases. Germline CDR1 reads SGDLS; CDR2 reads YYNGEE. V trimming: 4 bases; J trimming: 3 bases; junction bases outside the gene matches: 5. CDR3 length: 16 amino acids. In DNA, the CDR3 is TGTGCCAGCAGCCCCCGACTAGCGGGGGACAAAAACATTCAGTACTTC. Protein: CASSPRLAGDKNIQYF.

The chain recombines TRBV13 with TRBJ2-7; D remains ambiguous. V was pared by 3 bases and J by 3 bases, with 6 bases between. The CDR3 consists of 12 residues. CDR1 and CDR2 (germline): PRHDT, FYEKMQ (reference sequence). CDR3 nucleotide sequence: TGTGCCAGCAGCTTCTCAGGCTACGAGCAGTACTTC. This translates into CASSFSGYEQYF.

J is TRBJ2-3 and V is TRBV10-1; D is perhaps TRBD2 (6 bases). The CDR3 sequence is 15 residues long. CDR1 and CDR2 (germline): WNHNN, SYGVQD (reference sequence). Trimming stripped 3 bases from V and 2 bases from J, with 12 bases between. CDR3 loop: CASSEVGGVTDTQYF. CDR3 sequence (DNA): TGCGCCAGCAGTGAAGTCGGCGGGGTCACAGATACGCAGTATTTT.

The V call is TRBV5-1, the J call TRBJ1-1, with TRBD1 as a possible D gene (5 bases). CDR1 and CDR2 (germline): SGHRS, YFSETQ. This CDR3 contains 15 residues. V dropped 3 bases and J dropped 3 bases, with 15 bases sitting between them. The CDR3 bases are TGCGCCAGCAGCTCGCGGACCTTCAGGGACACTGAAGCTTTCTTT. Translated, it gives CASSSRTFRDTEAFF.

This clone was observed a single time. The rearrangement links TRBV27 to TRBJ1-1; 7 bases map to TRBD1. The trim removed 5 bases at V and 1 base at J, leaving 4 bases unmatched. The CDR3 is 14 residues long. Looked up from germline, CDR1 is MNHEY and CDR2 is SMNVEV (reference sequence). The CDR3 here is CASSRGQRNTEAFF. The CDR3 DNA sequence: TGTGCCAGCAGTAGGGGACAGAGGAACACTGAAGCTTTCTTT.

This chain connects TRBV2 to TRBJ1-5, with D maybe TRBD1 (5 bases). This CDR3 has 15 amino acids. V was trimmed by 3 bases and J by 5 bases, leaving 14 bases between them. CDR1 SNHLY and CDR2 FYNNEI come from the germline V gene. CDR3 sequence: CASSESRAKDQPQHF. CDR3 nucleotides: TGTGCCAGCAGTGAGTCCAGGGCAAAGGATCAGCCCCAGCATTTT.

V is TRBV12-5 and J is TRBJ2-2; weak D call: TRBD1 (6 bases). V was pared by 7 bases and J by 3 bases, with 12 bases between. CDR3 length: 14 amino acids. The germline V gene encodes CDR1 LGHNT and CDR2 FRNRAP. Here the CDR3 DNA reads TGTGCTAGTGCGCAGAGGACAGACACCGGGGAGCTGTTTTTT. Its protein product is CASAQRTDTGELFF.

The count of this clone is one. The junction shows a germline mismatch at one end, possibly a read error. This chain uses TRBV3-1 (or the pseudogene TRBV3-2) with TRBJ1-1; TRBD1 aligns across 7 bases. The CDR3 loop spans 14 amino acids. Germline V gene lookup returns CDR1 LGHDT and CDR2 YNNKEL (reference sequence). Here the CDR3 reads CASSQIDRVGEGFF. The CDR3 nucleotides are TGTGCCAGCAGCCAAATAGACAGGGTAGGAGAAGGTTTCTTT.

In this sample, this clone turned up a few times. The rearrangement links TRBV9 to TRBJ2-2, with 7 bases fitting TRBD2. Losses at the gene ends were 0 bases for V and 0 bases for J; bases not matched to a gene: 8. The CDR3 extends over 18 amino acids. Per germline, CDR1 SGDLS and CDR2 YYNGEE. The CDR3 loop is CASSVEAGTGANTGELFF. CDR3 bases: TGTGCCAGCAGCGTAGAAGCGGGAACAGGAGCGAACACCGGGGAGCTGTTTTTT. Looking up the rest from reference TRBV9 and TRBJ2-2 gives the full variable domain: DSGVTQTPKHLITATGQRVTLRCSPRSGDLSVYWYQQSLDQGLQFLIQYYNGEERAKGNILERFSAQQFPDLHSELNLSSLELGDSALYFCASSVEAGTGANTGELFFGEGSRLTVL.

The V gene is TRBV6-1, the J gene TRBJ1-1; D is unresolved. The CDR3 runs 14 residues. Germline V lookup: CDR1 MNHNS, CDR2 SASEGT. Deletions cut 3 bases from V and 1 base from J, with 9 bases between. Written as DNA, the CDR3 is TGTGCCAGCAGTGATTTGACTCAGAACACTGAAGCTTTCTTT. Translation gives CASSDLTQNTEAFF.

The chain has TRBV7-2 and TRBJ2-1, with TRBD2 identical over 8 bases. Germline V gene sequence: CDR1 SGHTA, CDR2 FQGNSA. The length of the CDR3 is 15 residues. J was trimmed by 6 bases and V by 5 bases; bases with no gene match: 9. The DNA for the CDR3 is TGTGCCAGCAGCCCGCGGGGGGTCCTCGGCAATGAGCAGTTCTTC. It yields the protein CASSPRGVLGNEQFF.

The V gene is TRBV3-1 (or the pseudogene TRBV3-2), the J gene TRBJ1-5; D remains ambiguous. The V end lost 10 bases, the J end lost 7 bases, and 14 bases lay between the germline ends. The CDR3 has 12 residues. Germline V gene sequence: CDR1 LGHDT, CDR2 YNNKEL (reference sequence). CDR3 nucleotide sequence: TGTGCCACCCCGAGGGCCCCACAGCCCCAGCATTTT. Translated, it gives CATPRAPQPQHF.

The count of this clone is one. The chain is built from TRBV5-5 and TRBJ2-1; 9 nucleotides line up with TRBD2. The CDR3 is made up of 15 amino acids. Germline V CDR1 and CDR2: SGHKS, YYEKEE (reference sequence). Losses at the gene ends were 4 bases for V and 6 bases for J; bases not matched to a gene: 8. CDR3 region: CASSEGTSSFNEQFF. Here the CDR3 DNA reads TGTGCCAGCAGCGAAGGGACTAGCTCATTCAATGAGCAGTTCTTC.

This clone was seen a few times. This rearrangement joins TRBV6-5 to TRBJ2-7, with 13 bases that match TRBD2. The CDR3 has 15 amino acids. With 4 bases clipped from V and 2 bases from J, the junction kept 2 bases outside the gene matches. The V gene's germline CDR1 is MNHEY and CDR2 SVGAGI. The CDR3 DNA follows: TGTGCCAGCAGTTTGGGACTAGCGGGGACCTACGAGCAGTACTTC. Translated, it gives CASSLGLAGTYEQYF.

This CDR3 is CASSRGAAPRQPQHF. CDR3 nucleotide sequence: TGTGCCAGCAGCCGGGGGGCAGCGCCCCGTCAGCCCCAGCATTTT. The chain recombines TRBV5-8 with TRBJ1-5, with D possibly matching TRBD1 (6 bases). CDR3 size: 15 residues. Per the germline V gene, CDR1 is SGHTS and CDR2 is YDEGEE. Trimming pared 4 bases from V and 6 bases from J, leaving 17 bases between.

J is TRBJ1-6 and V is TRBV5-1, with TRBD1 matching over 9 bases. CDR1 and CDR2 from the germline V gene are SGHRS and YFSETQ. V shed 1 base and J 7 bases; nucleotides not matched to a gene: 9. This CDR3 comprises 17 residues. Written as DNA, the CDR3 is TGCGCCAGCAGCTTGAGCAGGGACAGGGTAGGAAATTCACCCCTCCACTTT. It is translated as CASSLSRDRVGNSPLHF.

The chain is built from TRBV7-9 and TRBJ1-2, with D perhaps TRBD1 (6 bases). Germline values: CDR1 SEHNR, CDR2 FQNEAQ (reference sequence). This CDR3 region has 14 residues. V lost 5 bases, J lost 7 bases, and 17 bases lay in between. CDR3 nucleotides: TGTGCCAGCAGCGCCCAACAGGGTAGTCGTGGCTACACCTTC. Its translation: CASSAQQGSRGYTF.

Only one count was recorded for this clone. The chain uses TRBV6-5 and TRBJ2-1; 12 bases align to TRBD2. The CDR3 runs to 16 residues. The junction had 10 bases not matched to a gene; V was cut back by 4 bases and J by 9 bases. Per germline, CDR1 MNHEY and CDR2 SVGAGI. This chain's CDR3 is CASSLLAGGLGSEQFF. Written as DNA, the CDR3 is TGTGCCAGCAGTTTACTAGCGGGGGGCCTCGGTAGTGAGCAGTTCTTC.

This chain links TRBV5-5 with TRBJ2-2, with 11 bases fitting TRBD1. CDR1 is SGHKS and CDR2 is YYEKEE in the germline V gene (reference sequence). With V trimmed by 2 bases and J by 4 bases, 4 bases remained unmatched. This CDR3 region has 16 residues. The CDR3 sequence is CASSFGDRGGTGELFF. The CDR3, as DNA: TGTGCCAGCAGCTTTGGGGACAGGGGGGGCACCGGGGAGCTGTTTTTT.